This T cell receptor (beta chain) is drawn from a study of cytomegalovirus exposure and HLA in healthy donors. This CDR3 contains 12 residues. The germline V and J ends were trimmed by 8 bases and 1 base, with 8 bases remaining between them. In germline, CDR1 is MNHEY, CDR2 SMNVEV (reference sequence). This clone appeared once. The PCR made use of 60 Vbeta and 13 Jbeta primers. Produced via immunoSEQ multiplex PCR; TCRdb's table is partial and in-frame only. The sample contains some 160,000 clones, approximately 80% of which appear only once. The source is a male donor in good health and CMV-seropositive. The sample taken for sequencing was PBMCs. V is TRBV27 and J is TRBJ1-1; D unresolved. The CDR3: CASSTRNTEAFF. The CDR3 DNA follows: TGTGCCAGCTCGACACGGAACACTGAAGCTTTCTTT.